This T cell receptor (beta chain) was recorded in a study of blood T cell repertoires in COVID-19. About the research overall: Samples representing acute and convalescent COVID-19 were sourced from the United States, Italy and Spain. The cDNA or gDNA used as material had been derived from T cells, B-cell-depleted T cells, or PBMCs.

V shed 7 bases and J 4 bases; nucleotides not matched to a gene: 16. The CDR3 totals 17 residues. Germline V lookup: CDR1 LNHDA, CDR2 SQIVND (reference sequence). Original handling: Researchers report that nucleated cell counts were estimated from reference gene primer amplification. The repertoire was sequenced with immunoSEQ multiplex PCR; TCRdb's copy has only in-frame clones and lacks some. The DNA gave D and trimming, while V, J and clone size come from that table. This sample yields 190,000 or so clones, of which 70% to 90% are seen a single time; 2% to 3% belongs to the top ten. The specimen sequenced was peripheral blood. The TCR originated in a man aged 35 to 55 with active or convalescent COVID-19. The chain is built from TRBV19 and TRBJ1-2; 9 bases align to TRBD1. The CDR3 nucleotides read TGTGCCAGTACCCGGGACAGGGCAATGCTTCCGGGCTATGGCTACACCTTC. It encodes CASTRDRAMLPGYGYTF.